The TCR beta chain under discussion was sequenced for a study of tumor-infiltrating lymphocytes in localized non-small cell lung cancer. Across the whole study: The cohort mixed smokers and never-smokers, several histologies, and some post-neoadjuvant-chemotherapy samples.

Trimming removed 4 bases at V and 0 bases at J, with 13 bases between. Germline V gives CDR1 LGHNA, CDR2 YNFKEQ. This CDR3 comprises 16 residues. The table came from immunoSEQ multiplex PCR; TCRdb's copy has only in-frame clones and leaves some out. The sample includes about 3,000 clones, under 65% seen only once; the top ten take about 10%. Relative to its sample, this clone is large. This rearrangement joins TRBV4-2 to TRBJ1-5; D remains unclear. The clonotype originates from a human donor with non-small cell lung cancer. What was sequenced was uninvolved lung tissue not adjacent to the tumor. The CDR3 region is CASSLDGEYSNQPQHF. Here the CDR3 DNA reads TGTGCCAGCAGCCTGGACGGAGAGTATAGCAATCAGCCCCAGCATTTT.